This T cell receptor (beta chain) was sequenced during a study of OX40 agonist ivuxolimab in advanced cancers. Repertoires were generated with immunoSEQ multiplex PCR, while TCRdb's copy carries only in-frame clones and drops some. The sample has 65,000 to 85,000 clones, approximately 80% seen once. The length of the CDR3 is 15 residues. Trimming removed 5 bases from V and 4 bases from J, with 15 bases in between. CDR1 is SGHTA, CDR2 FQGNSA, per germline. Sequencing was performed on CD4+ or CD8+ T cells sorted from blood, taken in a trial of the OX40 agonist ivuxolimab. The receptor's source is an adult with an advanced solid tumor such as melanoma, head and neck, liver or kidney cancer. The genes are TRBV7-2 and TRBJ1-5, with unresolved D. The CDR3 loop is CASSPPASPNQPQHF. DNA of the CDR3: TGTGCCAGCAGCCCCCCCGCTTCTCCTAATCAGCCCCAGCATTTT.